Each of the 6 T cell receptor beta chains below was sequenced from the same sample in a study of T cells after yellow fever vaccination. In TCRdb, the 5' RACE reads were re-called with MiXCR into one record per CDR3 protein. In the table there are about 350,000 distinct CDR3 sequences, 7% to 10% of which are singletons. The starting material was PBMCs, obtained roughly 45 days after the first yellow fever vaccination. Every receptor here comes from a man between 18 and 35 years old who received the YFV17D yellow fever vaccine.

The table lists this clonotype with many counts. The rearrangement joins TRBV20-1 to TRBJ1-1; TRBD1 matches 7 bases. The germline V gene encodes CDR1 DFQATT and CDR2 SNEGSKA (reference sequence). V dropped 0 bases and J dropped 3; count of bases not matched to a gene: 1. This CDR3 comprises 13 residues. The CDR3 DNA sequence: TGCAGTGCTAGAGAGCAGGGGGACACTGAAGCTTTCTTT. It yields the protein CSAREQGDTEAFF.

This clonotype was observed a few times. Written as DNA, the CDR3 is TGTGCCAGCAGCTTAGACGTCAGTACCCTCCACTTT. It specifies CASSLDVSTLHF. The chain uses TRBV7-2 and TRBJ1-6, with D uncertain. V dropped 1 base and J dropped 14 bases, with 9 bases sitting between them. The V gene's germline CDR1 is SGHTA and CDR2 FQGNSA. The CDR3 loop spans 12 amino acids.

This clonotype was detected a few times. V gene TRBV6-2 or TRBV6-3 combines with J gene TRBJ2-7; the D gene is possibly TRBD2 (6 bases). The CDR3 covers 15 residues. Trimming removed 10 bases at V and 0 bases at J, with 19 bases between. Germline V gene lookup returns CDR1 MNHEY and CDR2 SVGEGT. CDR3 nucleotides: TGTGCCACCAGGAGGGGACCATCGAGCTCCTACGAGCAGTACGTC. This gives the protein CATRRGPSSSYEQYV.

The chain joins TRBV27 to TRBJ1-5; D gene unclear. V was cut by 6 bases and J by 2 bases, with 14 bases left in between. The length of the CDR3 is 15 residues. Looked up from germline, CDR1 is MNHEY and CDR2 is SMNVEV (reference sequence). The CDR3 region is CASRDRPGGNQPQHF. The CDR3 DNA is TGTGCCAGCAGAGACCGCCCGGGTGGCAATCAGCCCCAGCATTTT.

This clonotype was counted ten times or more. The chain is built from TRBV5-1 and TRBJ2-3, with D possibly TRBD2 on 7 matching bases. Trimming took 0 bases from V and 0 from J, leaving 14 bases between them. This CDR3 comprises 17 residues. Germline V gives CDR1 SGHRS, CDR2 YFSETQ. The CDR3 region has the DNA TGCGCCAGCAGCTTGGGTATGGGGGGGCCGAGCACAGATACGCAGTATTTT. This sequence encodes CASSLGMGGPSTDTQYF.

The chain is built from TRBV10-2 and TRBJ2-7; maybe TRBD1 (6 bases). V lost 4 bases to trimming and J lost 4 bases, with 8 bases between them. This CDR3 contains 12 residues. Germline V gene sequence: CDR1 WSHSY, CDR2 SAAADI. DNA of the CDR3: TGCGCCAGCAGTGCGACAGGTTACGAGCAGTACGTC. This encodes CASSATGYEQYV.